The 28 T cell receptor beta chains in this list originate from one sample, sequenced in a study of blood T cell repertoires in COVID-19. The data were produced by immunoSEQ multiplex PCR, yet TCRdb's version contains in-frame clones alone and is incomplete. The sample includes 220,000 or so clones, approximately 81% of them seen just once. Sequenced: peripheral blood. Receptors originate from a woman of 80 years or more with acute or convalescent COVID-19.

This clone was seen a few times. The V call is TRBV28, the J call TRBJ2-2; 7 bases agree with TRBD2. V lost 3 bases and J lost 2; bases outside the gene matches: 6. Germline CDR1 is MDHEN and CDR2 is SYDVKM. The CDR3 runs 16 residues. CDR3 region: CASSFGRGKNTGELFF. The CDR3 nucleotides are TGTGCCAGCAGTTTTGGGCGGGGGAAAAACACCGGGGAGCTGTTTTTT.

V usage is TRBV24-1 and J usage is TRBJ1-1, with unresolved D. CDR1 is KGHDR and CDR2 is SFDVKD in the germline V gene. The CDR3 is 11 residues long. V lost 5 bases to trimming and J lost 7 bases, with 7 bases between them. The DNA for the CDR3 is TGTGCCACCAGTGGCCGGGATGAAGCTTTCTTT. Translated: CATSGRDEAFF.

The chain employs TRBV7-3 and TRBJ2-3; 14 nucleotides agree with TRBD2. The CDR3 spans 17 residues. CDR1 is SGHTA, CDR2 FQGTGA, per germline. V gave up 4 bases and J gave up 0 bases; unmatched junction bases: 3. CDR3 sequence: CASSSRLAGGSTDTQYF. The CDR3 DNA reads TGTGCCAGCAGCTCCAGACTAGCGGGGGGGAGCACAGATACGCAGTATTTT. The variable domain in full, with the rest retrieved from reference TRBV7-3 and TRBJ2-3, is GAGVSQTPSNKVTEKGKYVELRCDPISGHTALYWYRQSLGQGPEFLIYFQGTGAADDSGLPNDRFFAVRPEGSVSTLKIQRTERGDSAVYLCASSSRLAGGSTDTQYFGPGTRLTVL.

In this sample, this clone turned up once. V is TRBV6-5 and J is TRBJ2-3, with 10 bases matching TRBD1. Germline V gene lookup returns CDR1 MNHEY and CDR2 SVGAGI. This CDR3 contains 14 residues. The V segment lost 10 bases and the J segment 2 bases; nucleotides outside the gene matches: 6. This CDR3 is CATRQGATTDTQYF. The CDR3 DNA reads TGTGCCACTCGACAGGGGGCGACCACAGATACGCAGTATTTT.

The chain combines TRBV20-1 with TRBJ1-5; D is unclear. This CDR3 comprises 11 residues. Trimming left V 1 base short and J 6 bases short, with 4 bases between. CDR1 and CDR2 (germline): DFQATT, SNEGSKA (reference sequence). The CDR3 nucleotides read TGCAGTGCTAGAGCCTTTCAGCCCCAGCATTTT. Its protein product is CSARAFQPQHF.

V usage is TRBV6-5 and J usage is TRBJ1-2; 7 positions agree with TRBD1. Germline-derived CDR1 and CDR2 are MNHEY and SVGAGI. With 5 bases clipped from V and 1 base from J, the junction kept 7 bases outside the gene matches. The CDR3 loop spans 15 amino acids. In DNA, the CDR3 is TGTGCCAGCAGTCTACGAGGGACAGTTAACTATGGCTACACCTTC. It codes for CASSLRGTVNYGYTF.

This rearrangement joins TRBV11-3 to TRBJ1-3, with D tentatively TRBD1 (6 bases). V was pared by 5 bases and J by 1 base, with 12 bases between. The CDR3 runs 15 residues. Germline V lookup: CDR1 SGHNT, CDR2 YENEEA. The CDR3, as DNA: TGTGCCAGCAGCATTTCACAGGGTTCTGGAAACACCATATATTTT. Its protein product is CASSISQGSGNTIYF.

This clone was counted only a few times. This chain links TRBV27 with TRBJ1-6; TRBD1 is a possible D gene (6 bases). This CDR3 is built from 17 residues. V was shortened by 3 bases and J by 0 bases, with 12 bases between the two germline ends. Germline lookup yields CDR1 MNHEY and CDR2 SMNVEV (reference sequence). The CDR3 reads CASSFQTGSSYNSPLHF. DNA for the CDR3: TGTGCCAGCAGTTTCCAAACAGGGAGCTCCTATAATTCACCCCTCCACTTT.

This rearrangement joins TRBV6-1 to TRBJ1-6, with a weak D call TRBD1 (5 bases). Germline V gene lookup returns CDR1 MNHNS and CDR2 SASEGT. The CDR3 sequence is 17 residues long. Trimming removed 1 base at V and 3 bases at J, with 13 bases between. As DNA, the CDR3 is TGTGCCAGCAGTGAAGAAAAAGGGGCTAGCTATAATTCACCCCTCCACTTT. Translated: CASSEEKGASYNSPLHF.

In its sample, this clone was seen a few times. The genes are TRBV9 and TRBJ2-7; 8 bases map to TRBD1. The V gene end was trimmed by 4 bases and the J gene end by 0 bases; junction bases not matched to a gene: 18. The germline V gene has CDR1 SGDLS and CDR2 YYNGEE. The CDR3 is made up of 19 amino acids. In DNA form, the CDR3 reads TGTGCCAGCAGCCCTAGCCCAGACCCCCGGGACAGGAGCTCCTACGAGCAGTACTTC. Amino acids: CASSPSPDPRDRSSYEQYF.

The chain joins TRBV28 to TRBJ1-2; possibly TRBD1 for D (5 bases). This CDR3 has 16 residues. Trimming left V 1 base short and J 6 bases short, with 18 bases between. Looked up from germline, CDR1 is MDHEN and CDR2 is SYDVKM. The CDR3 is CASSLYRQSLGDGYTF. CDR3 bases: TGTGCCAGCAGTTTATATAGACAGTCCTTAGGGGATGGCTACACCTTC.

The genes are TRBV19 and TRBJ1-1, with D maybe TRBD1 (5 bases). Germline V gives CDR1 LNHDA, CDR2 SQIVND (reference sequence). Between the trimmed V and J ends, which lost 5 bases and 4 bases, there was a span of 17 bases. The CDR3 totals 15 residues. CDR3: CASSRPFGGSTEAFF. The CDR3 DNA sequence: TGTGCCAGTAGTCGCCCATTCGGGGGGAGCACTGAAGCTTTCTTT.

This rearrangement joins TRBV6-5 to TRBJ2-7, with TRBD1 matching 9 bases. The length of the CDR3 is 14 residues. Trimming removed 6 bases from V and 2 bases from J; junction bases left unmatched: 5. Per germline, CDR1 MNHEY and CDR2 SVGAGI. The CDR3 DNA sequence: TGTGCCAGCAGGGGTGGGACAGGGCCCTACGAGCAGTACTTC. It yields the protein CASRGGTGPYEQYF.

This chain uses TRBV19 with TRBJ1-5; 7 bases are shared with TRBD1. CDR1 and CDR2 (germline): LNHDA, SQIVND (reference sequence). The CDR3 covers 15 residues. The ends lost 5 bases at V and 2 bases at J; junction bases unmatched: 6. The CDR3 sequence is CASSAHRGGNQPQHF. CDR3 DNA sequence: TGTGCCAGTAGTGCACACAGGGGAGGCAATCAGCCCCAGCATTTT.

In this sample, this clone turned up a few times. The rearrangement links TRBV2 to TRBJ1-2; D gene uncertain. Germline CDR1 reads SNHLY; CDR2 reads FYNNEI. CDR3 length equals 12 residues. V dropped 4 bases and J dropped 5 bases, with 8 bases sitting between them. The DNA of the CDR3 is TGTGCCAGCAGTGTTGCGGGATATGGCTACACCTTC. The encoded protein is CASSVAGYGYTF.

The gene calls are TRBV3-1 (or the pseudogene TRBV3-2) and TRBJ1-1; D is possibly TRBD1 (6 bases). CDR3 length: 12 residues. The germline CDR1 and CDR2 sequences are LGHDT and YNNKEL (reference sequence). The V and J ends lost 9 bases and 7 bases respectively, with 15 bases between them. The CDR3 nucleotides read TGTGCCAGTTTCTCAGGGGCTGGTGAAGCTTTCTTT. Protein sequence: CASFSGAGEAFF.

The chain combines TRBV10-3 with TRBJ1-1; a weak D match, TRBD1 (6 bases). The V and J ends lost 5 bases and 3 bases respectively, with 10 bases between them. CDR1 ENHRY and CDR2 SYGVKD come from the germline V gene. CDR3 length: 13 residues. In DNA, the CDR3 is TGTGCCATCAGTAATCCAGGGGACACTGAAGCTTTCTTT. Protein sequence: CAISNPGDTEAFF.

The gene calls are TRBV19 and TRBJ1-2; the D gene is possibly TRBD1 (5 bases). The CDR3 consists of 15 residues. Germline V gene data show CDR1 as LNHDA and CDR2 as SQIVND (reference sequence). The V end was cut by 3 bases, the J end by 4 bases, with 15 bases between. The CDR3 bases are TGTGCCAGTAGTATGCCCCAACAGGAGCTCTATGGCTACACCTTC. Protein product: CASSMPQQELYGYTF.

The chain combines TRBV6-6 with TRBJ2-5, with TRBD2 matching over 9 bases. The CDR3 extends over 15 amino acids. Germline CDR1 is MNHNY and CDR2 is SVGAGI (reference sequence). The V and J ends lost 6 bases and 7 bases, in that order; junction bases with no gene match: 12. The CDR3 DNA reads TGTGCCAGCAGCCCGACTAGCGGTATCCCAGGGACCCAGTACTTC. Amino acids: CASSPTSGIPGTQYF.

This clone was counted between two and nine times. The rearrangement links TRBV7-2 to TRBJ1-4; TRBD1 agrees at 9 bases. The CDR3 covers 15 residues. J was trimmed by 7 bases and V by 5 bases; bases with no gene match: 8. CDR1 is SGHTA and CDR2 is FQGNSA in the germline V gene. The CDR3 region is CASSRGGTGSEKLFF. The CDR3 coding sequence is TGTGCCAGCAGCCGTGGGGGGACAGGGTCTGAAAAACTGTTTTTT.

This clone was detected only once. The chain uses TRBV27 and TRBJ2-3; 10 bases fit TRBD2. Germline V CDR1 and CDR2: MNHEY, SMNVEV (reference sequence). This CDR3 has 18 residues. J lost 0 bases, V lost 6 bases, and 12 bases had no gene match. DNA of the CDR3: TGTGCCAGCAGCCCCGGGGGACTAGCGTTTTTCAGCACAGATACGCAGTATTTT. Its protein product is CASSPGGLAFFSTDTQYF.

This chain joins TRBV12-3 or TRBV12-4 and TRBJ2-7; D is possibly TRBD2 (5 bases). This CDR3 is built from 13 residues. Trimming took off 6 bases at V and 0 bases at J, with 9 bases between the two ends. CDR3 in amino acids: CASRQTNSYEQYF. CDR3 DNA sequence: TGTGCCAGCAGGCAGACTAACTCCTACGAGCAGTACTTC.

V usage is TRBV11-3 and J usage is TRBJ1-1; D is perhaps TRBD1 (6 bases). The CDR3 contains 15 residues. V gave up 5 bases and J gave up 2 bases, with 15 bases separating them. Germline V gene sequence: CDR1 SGHNT, CDR2 YENEEA. The CDR3: CASSIRAGTNTEAFF. The CDR3 coding sequence is TGTGCCAGCAGCATCAGGGCCGGGACAAACACTGAAGCTTTCTTT. Full variable domain (missing parts from reference TRBV11-3 and TRBJ1-1): EAGVVQSPRYKIIEKKQPVAFWCNPISGHNTLYWYLQNLGQGPELLIRYENEEAVDDSQLPKDRFSAERLKGVDSTLKIQPAELGDSAVYLCASSIRAGTNTEAFFGQGTRLTVV.

This clone was detected a few times. This chain joins TRBV3-1 (or the pseudogene TRBV3-2) and TRBJ1-1; perhaps TRBD1 as D (5 bases). The CDR3 is 14 residues long. Germline V gives CDR1 LGHDT, CDR2 YNNKEL (reference sequence). Trimming took off 1 base at V and 8 bases at J, with 14 bases between the two ends. CDR3 nucleotide sequence: TGTGCCAGCAGCCAAGGGATAAGCACAGGAGAAGCTTTCTTT. Protein: CASSQGISTGEAFF.

V is TRBV7-2 and J is TRBJ1-3, with D possibly being TRBD1 (6 bases). Looked up from germline, CDR1 is SGHTA and CDR2 is FQGNSA. This CDR3 is 15 amino acids long. Trimming took 4 bases from V and 3 from J, leaving 13 bases between them. The chain's CDR3 is CASSSRGEGGNTIYF. CDR3 in DNA: TGTGCCAGCAGCTCGAGGGGGGAGGGTGGAAACACCATATATTTT.

This clone is a singleton in its sample. This rearrangement joins TRBV12-3 or TRBV12-4 to TRBJ1-1; TRBD1 might be the D (5 bases). This CDR3 comprises 13 residues. Trimming pared 3 bases from V and 5 bases from J, leaving 10 bases between. This CDR3 is CASSLAGRTEAFF. The CDR3 nucleotides are TGTGCCAGCAGTTTGGCAGGGAGGACTGAAGCTTTCTTT.

The chain uses TRBV5-4 and TRBJ1-1, with 7 bases identical to TRBD1. The CDR3 is made up of 15 amino acids. J gave up 1 base and V 2 bases, and 5 bases lay outside the gene matches. CDR1 SGHNT and CDR2 YYREEE come from the germline V gene (reference sequence). CDR3 DNA: TGTGCCAGCAGCTTACAGGGGTTCCGGAACACTGAAGCTTTCTTT. It specifies CASSLQGFRNTEAFF.

The table lists this clone with a count of one. V gene TRBV5-8 combines with J gene TRBJ1-5, with D unresolved. The CDR3 totals 15 residues. Deletions cut 0 bases from V and 0 bases from J, with 7 bases between. Per the germline V gene, CDR1 is SGHTS and CDR2 is YDEGEE. Written as DNA, the CDR3 is TGTGCCAGCAGCTTGGGGCAGTTTAGCAATCAGCCCCAGCATTTT. Its translation is CASSLGQFSNQPQHF. The full variable domain, its missing parts supplied by reference TRBV5-8 and TRBJ1-5, is EAGVTQSPTHLIKTRGQQATLRCSPISGHTSVYWYQQALGLGLQFLLWYDEGEERNRGNFPPRFSGRQFPNYSSELNVNALELEDSALYLCASSLGQFSNQPQHFGDGTRLSIL.